The 27 T cell receptor beta chains below come from one sample, sequenced in a study of shared clonotypes between healthy human individuals. Some clones are missing from TCRdb's copy, which holds only in-frame ones; the method was immunoSEQ multiplex PCR. The table includes about 500,000 clones, about 74% detected once. Material for sequencing was PBMCs. These receptors all come from a woman between 40 and 55 years old in good health. Some clones in this sample may be carry-over from other donors' samples.

V gene TRBV6-5 combines with J gene TRBJ2-7, with TRBD2 matching over 12 bases. Germline V gene sequence: CDR1 MNHEY, CDR2 SVGAGI. This CDR3 has 16 residues. Unmatched junction bases numbered 4, after V lost 4 bases and J lost 0 bases. The DNA of the CDR3 is TGTGCCAGCAGTTCACGGACTAGCGGGACCTCCTACGAGCAGTACTTC. Amino acid sequence: CASSSRTSGTSYEQYF.

The chain employs TRBV5-1 and TRBJ2-7; a possible D gene is TRBD1 (6 bases). Germline loops: CDR1 SGHRS, CDR2 YFSETQ. The V and J ends lost 4 bases and 0 bases respectively, with 17 bases between them. The CDR3 is 16 amino acids. CDR3 region: CASSGQPGTPSYEQYF. Written as DNA, the CDR3 is TGCGCCAGCAGCGGACAGCCAGGGACACCCTCCTACGAGCAGTACTTC.

The chain joins TRBV7-2 to TRBJ2-4, with 7 bases identical to TRBD1. Per germline, CDR1 SGHTA and CDR2 FQGNSA. The CDR3 is made up of 12 amino acids. V lost 5 bases, J lost 13 bases, and 8 bases stayed unmatched. CDR3 amino acids: CASSNPQGTQYF. The CDR3 DNA sequence: TGTGCCAGCAGCAACCCACAGGGGACGCAGTACTTC.

This clone was detected only a few times. Possible read error: a much larger clone is one base away. V usage is TRBV2 and J usage is TRBJ2-7; 12 bases are a match to TRBD2. V lost 11 bases to trimming and J lost 2 bases; unmatched junction nucleotides: 4. Germline values: CDR1 SNHLY, CDR2 FYNNEI. CDR3 length: 13 residues. CDR3 nucleotide sequence: TGTGCCGGTCGGACTAGCGGGGCCTACGAGCAGTACTTC. This translates into CAGRTSGAYEQYF.

The rearrangement joins TRBV27 to TRBJ1-4; 7 bases align to TRBD1. The CDR3 contains 14 residues. V trimming: 6 bases; J trimming: 2 bases; junction bases outside the gene matches: 3. Germline CDR1 reads MNHEY; CDR2 reads SMNVEV (reference sequence). DNA of the CDR3: TGTGCCAGCAGCCGACAGGGTACTAATGAAAAACTGTTTTTT. It translates to CASSRQGTNEKLFF.

V and J are TRBV28 and TRBJ2-7; D gene unclear. Trimming left V 7 bases short and J 0 bases short, with 7 bases between. Germline V gives CDR1 MDHEN, CDR2 SYDVKM. This CDR3 spans 12 amino acids. CDR3 sequence (DNA): TGTGCCAGCAACGAGGTCTCCTACGAGCAGTACTTC. Translating gives CASNEVSYEQYF.

The chain links TRBV2 to TRBJ2-7, with D maybe TRBD2 (6 bases). The ends were cut back, 6 bases at V and 3 bases at J, with 12 bases in the middle. In germline, CDR1 is SNHLY, CDR2 FYNNEI. The CDR3 is made up of 13 amino acids. The CDR3 sequence: CASRHGSNYEQYF. The CDR3 DNA reads TGTGCCAGCAGACACGGGAGCAACTACGAGCAGTACTTC.

The chain recombines TRBV19 with TRBJ2-7, with 7 bases matching TRBD1. This CDR3 comprises 15 residues. V lost 3 bases, J lost 1 base, and 6 bases stayed unmatched. Germline V gene sequence: CDR1 LNHDA, CDR2 SQIVND (reference sequence). Written as DNA, the CDR3 is TGTGCCAGTAGTATTCGAGGGGGCAGTTCCTACGAGCAGTACTTC. Amino acids: CASSIRGGSSYEQYF.

The rearrangement links TRBV7-2 to TRBJ2-7, with no clear D. Germline V gene sequence: CDR1 SGHTA, CDR2 FQGNSA. The CDR3 consists of 15 residues. V was cut by 5 bases and J by 3 bases, with 17 bases left in between. CDR3 protein: CASSPMRISGYEQYF. CDR3 coding DNA: TGTGCCAGCAGCCCCATGAGGATTTCGGGCTACGAGCAGTACTTC.

This rearrangement joins TRBV11-2 to TRBJ2-4, with 9 bases matching TRBD2. Germline V gene sequence: CDR1 SGHAT, CDR2 FQNNGV. V was clipped by 5 bases and J by 2 bases; unmatched bases: 16. The CDR3 length is 19 residues. The CDR3 loop is CASSPKAGGPLSPKNIQYF. In DNA form, the CDR3 reads TGTGCCAGCAGCCCAAAAGCGGGAGGTCCACTTAGTCCCAAAAACATTCAGTACTTC. The variable domain in full, completed from reference TRBV11-2 and TRBJ2-4, reads EAGVAQSPRYKIIEKRQSVAFWCNPISGHATLYWYQQILGQGPKLLIQFQNNGVVDDSQLPKDRFSAERLKGVDSTLKIQPAKLEDSAVYLCASSPKAGGPLSPKNIQYFGAGTRLSVL.

This clone showed up just once. The gene calls are TRBV28 and TRBJ1-1; a weak D match, TRBD1 (5 bases). The ends were cut back, 5 bases at V and 2 bases at J, with 6 bases in the middle. Germline V lookup: CDR1 MDHEN, CDR2 SYDVKM. The CDR3 consists of 12 residues. This CDR3 is CASSGTNTEAFF. The CDR3 coding sequence is TGTGCCAGCAGTGGGACCAACACTGAAGCTTTCTTT.

This chain connects TRBV9 to TRBJ2-7; D remains unclear. Germline V gene data show CDR1 as SGDLS and CDR2 as YYNGEE. V lost 0 bases and J lost 3, with 10 bases in between. The CDR3 is 14 amino acids. CDR3 DNA: TGTGCCAGCAGCGTAGGTCACCCGGGCTACGAGCAGTACTTC. Encoded protein: CASSVGHPGYEQYF. The full variable domain, with the rest looked up from reference TRBV9 and TRBJ2-7, is DSGVTQTPKHLITATGQRVTLRCSPRSGDLSVYWYQQSLDQGLQFLIQYYNGEERAKGNILERFSAQQFPDLHSELNLSSLELGDSALYFCASSVGHPGYEQYFGPGTRLTVT.

This chain connects TRBV6-5 to TRBJ2-3; D gene ambiguous. Germline loops: CDR1 MNHEY, CDR2 SVGAGI. The length of the CDR3 is 12 residues. The ends were cut back, 6 bases at V and 2 bases at J, with 6 bases in the middle. The CDR3 DNA reads as TGTGCCAGCAGCTCCGACACAGATACGCAGTATTTT. Translated, it gives CASSSDTDTQYF.

The CDR3 sequence is CASSSLTSQSTYEQYF. CDR3 DNA: TGTGCCAGCAGTTCCCTTACTAGCCAGAGCACGTACGAGCAGTACTTC. This sequence joins TRBV28 and TRBJ2-7; possible D gene TRBD2, 6 bases. This CDR3 has 16 residues. CDR1 and CDR2 from the germline V gene are MDHEN and SYDVKM. V was shortened by 4 bases and J by 4 bases, with 20 bases between the two germline ends. Complete variable domain (other parts from reference TRBV28 and TRBJ2-7): DVKVTQSSRYLVKRTGEKVFLECVQDMDHENMFWYRQDPGLGLRLIYFSYDVKMKEKGDIPEGYSVSREKKERFSLILESASTNQTSMYLCASSSLTSQSTYEQYFGPGTRLTVT.

This clone was counted between two and nine times. The chain couples TRBV11-2 to TRBJ2-5; TRBD2 is a possible D gene (5 bases). CDR1 and CDR2 from the germline V gene are SGHAT and FQNNGV. V gave up 3 bases and J gave up 1 base, with 9 bases separating them. The CDR3 consists of 14 residues. In DNA form, the CDR3 reads TGTGCCAGCAGCTTCACGGGGTTCCAAGAGACCCAGTACTTC. Translating it yields CASSFTGFQETQYF.

Comments on this clone: This sequence is one base from a far larger clone and is likely a read error. Within the sample, other DNA sequences also encode this same CDR3. V gene TRBV30 combines with J gene TRBJ2-6; D perhaps matches TRBD2 (6 bases). Germline assignment: CDR1 GTSNPN and CDR2 SVGIG (reference sequence). The CDR3 has 14 amino acids. DNA for the CDR3: TGTGCCTGGAGCGGGGGTTCTGGAGCCAACGTCCTGACTTTC. Translated: CAWSGGSGANVLTF.

The chain recombines TRBV2 with TRBJ1-4, with 8 bases fitting TRBD1. The CDR3 length is 14 residues. Germline V CDR1 and CDR2: SNHLY, FYNNEI. J gave up 12 bases and V 3 bases, and 9 bases lay outside the gene matches. The CDR3 region has the DNA TGTGCCAGCAGTGACCAGGGGGCTATAGCGGAACTGTTTTTT. Encoded protein: CASSDQGAIAELFF.

Remarks on this clone: In this CDR3 the conserved last residue, phenylalanine or tryptophan, is missing, so a read error is likely. The chain couples TRBV5-1 to TRBJ2-7; TRBD2 agrees at 7 bases. The CDR3 length is 14 residues. Looked up from germline, CDR1 is SGHRS and CDR2 is YFSETQ. Trimming removed 0 bases from V and 9 bases from J; junction bases left unmatched: 9. The CDR3 nucleotides read TGCGCCAGCAGCTTGGTTGCGGGGGACCAGGGGCAGTACCTC. Translating gives CASSLVAGDQGQYL.

This CDR3 is CASSLAGEFTEQFF. In DNA, the CDR3 is TGTGCCAGCAGTCTAGCGGGAGAGTTCACTGAGCAGTTCTTC. The chain has TRBV11-2 and TRBJ2-1; TRBD2 matches at 10 bases. The V gene's germline CDR1 is SGHAT and CDR2 FQNNGV. V dropped 6 bases and J dropped 9; count of bases not matched to a gene: 8. The CDR3 covers 14 residues.

About this clone: Being one base from a much bigger clone, this may be a read error. This sequence joins TRBV9 and TRBJ2-6, with 8 bases aligning to TRBD2. The germline gives CDR1 SGDLS, CDR2 YYNGEE. This CDR3 is built from 18 residues. CDR3 nucleotide sequence: TGTGCCAGCAGCGTAGCTGGAAGCGGGAGTGCTGGGGCCAACGCCCTGACTTTC. It is translated as CASSVAGSGSAGANALTF.

The genes are TRBV7-3 and TRBJ2-1, with 8 bases fitting TRBD2. V was clipped by 5 bases and J by 0 bases; unmatched bases: 9. This CDR3 comprises 17 residues. CDR1 is SGHTA, CDR2 FQGTGA, per germline. The CDR3 loop reads CASSPAGTRSSYNEQFF. The CDR3 coding sequence is TGTGCCAGCAGCCCAGCGGGGACTAGGAGCTCCTACAATGAGCAGTTCTTC.

This sequence joins TRBV6-5 and TRBJ1-3; the D is unclear. Trimming pared 2 bases from V and 2 bases from J, leaving 10 bases between. The germline gives CDR1 MNHEY, CDR2 SVGAGI. CDR3 length equals 15 residues. The chain's CDR3 is CASSYTGSAGNTIYF. The CDR3, as DNA: TGTGCCAGCAGTTACACCGGGTCGGCTGGAAACACCATATATTTT.

This clone was observed once. The genes are TRBV19 and TRBJ2-7; 9 bases align to TRBD2. J was trimmed by 2 bases and V by 7 bases; bases with no gene match: 15. Germline V gives CDR1 LNHDA, CDR2 SQIVND (reference sequence). This CDR3 region has 17 residues. DNA for the CDR3: TGTGCCAGTAAACCGGGACCGATAGCGGGAGCGCCCTACGAGCAGTACTTC. Protein sequence: CASKPGPIAGAPYEQYF.

About this clone itself: This may come from a read error, since a much larger clone is one base off. CDR3 nucleotides: TGTGCCTGCGATGACTACGAGCAGTACTTC. Its protein is CACDDYEQYF. The chain combines TRBV30 with TRBJ2-7; unclear D gene. V lost 6 bases to trimming and J lost 3 bases, with 6 bases between them. Germline loops: CDR1 GTSNPN, CDR2 SVGIG (reference sequence). The CDR3 sequence is 10 residues long. The variable domain in full, completed from reference TRBV30 and TRBJ2-7, reads SQTIHQWPATLVQPVGSPLSLECTVEGTSNPNLYWYRQAAGRGLQLLFYSVGIGQISSEVPQNLSASRPQDRQFILSSKKLLLSDSGFYLCACDDYEQYFGPGTRLTVT.

This clone was picked up a small number of times. This chain joins TRBV5-1 and TRBJ2-7, with D tentatively TRBD1 or TRBD2 (5 bases each). V was shortened by 4 bases and J by 5 bases, with 16 bases between the two germline ends. Germline-derived CDR1 and CDR2 are SGHRS and YFSETQ. CDR3 length: 14 amino acids. The CDR3 DNA reads as TGCGCCAGCAGCCCGACTGGGGGTAGAAACGAGCAGTACTTC. Translation: CASSPTGGRNEQYF.

Regarding this clone: A single base is all that separates this from a far larger clone, so a read error is likely. The identical CDR3 is also encoded by other nucleotide sequences in the sample. This sequence joins TRBV2 and TRBJ2-5; possibly TRBD2 for D (7 bases). The germline CDR1 and CDR2 sequences are SNHLY and FYNNEI. CDR3 size: 13 residues. CDR3 in amino acids: CASSGIPRGAQYF. The CDR3 DNA follows: TGTGCCAGCAGTGGAATCCCCCGGGGGGCCCAATACTTC.

The chain combines TRBV6-5 with TRBJ2-6, with D perhaps matching TRBD1 (5 bases). The V end lost 0 bases, the J end lost 1 base, and 7 bases lay between the germline ends. The CDR3 spans 16 residues. Germline V gene sequence: CDR1 MNHEY, CDR2 SVGAGI. The CDR3 DNA follows: TGTGCCAGCAGTTACTCTCCAGGGTCTGGGGCCAACGTCCTGACTTTC. Protein sequence: CASSYSPGSGANVLTF.